The clone carrying this TCR beta chain was seen a few times. This entry belongs to a study of blood T cell repertoires in COVID-19. Overall study: Samples of COVID-19 (acute and convalescent) were obtained from the United States, Italy and Spain. Sources were T cells, B-cell-depleted T cells, or PBMCs; the material itself was cDNA or gDNA.

V lost 4 bases to trimming and J lost 5 bases; unmatched junction nucleotides: 4. CDR1 and CDR2 from the germline V gene are MGHRA and YSYEKL. This CDR3 comprises 13 residues. Under the authors' procedure: From reference gene primer amplification, estimates of nucleated cell counts were derived. This table comes from immunoSEQ multiplex PCR, and its TCRdb copy is limited to in-frame clones, with some not included. Clonal size and the V and J genes are those of that table, whereas D and trimming came from the DNA. The table has around 250,000 clones, approximately 78% seen once. The chain joins TRBV4-1 to TRBJ1-1; 7 nucleotides agree with TRBD1. Material for sequencing was peripheral blood. This receptor was obtained from a woman under 30 with acute or convalescent COVID-19. As DNA, the CDR3 is TGCGCCAGCAGCCCAAAGACAGGGACTGAAGCTTTCTTT. The encoded protein is CASSPKTGTEAFF.